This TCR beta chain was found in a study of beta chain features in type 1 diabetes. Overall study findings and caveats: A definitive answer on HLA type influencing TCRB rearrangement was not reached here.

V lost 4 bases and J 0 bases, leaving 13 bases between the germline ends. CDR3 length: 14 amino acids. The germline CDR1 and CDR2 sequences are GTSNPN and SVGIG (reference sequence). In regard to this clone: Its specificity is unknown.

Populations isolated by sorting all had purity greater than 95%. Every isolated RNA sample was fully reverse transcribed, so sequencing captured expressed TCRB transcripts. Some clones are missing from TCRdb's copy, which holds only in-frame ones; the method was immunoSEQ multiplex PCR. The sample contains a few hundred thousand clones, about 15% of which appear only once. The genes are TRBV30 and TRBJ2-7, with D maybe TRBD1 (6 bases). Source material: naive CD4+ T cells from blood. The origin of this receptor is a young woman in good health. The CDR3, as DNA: TGTGCCTGGACCGGACAGCGAAGCTCCTACGAGCAGTACTTC. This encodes CAWTGQRSSYEQYF.